The following is a TCR beta chain sequence with its context. The antigen remains undetermined. The CDR3 consists of 15 residues. CDR1 is MNHEY, CDR2 SVGAGI, per germline. Trimming took 6 bases from V and 5 from J; bases not matched to a gene: 6. Produced via immunoSEQ multiplex PCR; TCRdb's table is partial and in-frame only. The sample has around 80,000 clones, over 85% seen once. The entry originates in a study of OX40 agonist ivuxolimab in advanced cancers. In the study overall: Treatment of patients was with ivuxolimab, an agonistic anti-OX40 (CD134) antibody. Study-wide results and caveats: Partial responders treated at 0.1-3.0 mg/kg exhibited clonal expansion among the lowest measured.

Blood got drawn at baseline, again on cycle 4 day 1, and then on cycle 7 day 1. The receptor was derived from an adult with an advanced solid tumor such as melanoma, head and neck, liver or kidney cancer. Sample: CD4+ or CD8+ T cells sorted from blood, taken in a trial of the OX40 agonist ivuxolimab. The chain is built from TRBV6-5 and TRBJ2-3; 12 positions match TRBD2. Written as DNA, the CDR3 is TGTGCCAGCAGGCCGCTAGCGGGGGGGCAAGATACGCAGTATTTT. Residues: CASRPLAGGQDTQYF.